In its sample, the clone carrying this TCR beta chain was seen many times. This sample was taken from a study of molecular identifiers for immune sequencing clone quantification. One entry per CDR3 protein, called by TCRdb with MiXCR from the PCR reads. The sample shows some 65,000 distinct CDR3 sequences, under 20% of them seen only once. V was clipped by 5 bases and J by 2 bases; unmatched bases: 6. This CDR3 is 17 amino acids long. This sequence originates from a human donor in good health. Some libraries in this study had Jurkat cell RNA spiked in. The V and J genes are TRBV12-3 or TRBV12-4 and TRBJ2-3; TRBD2 matches 14 bases. The sequenced sample consisted of naive CD8+ T cells from blood, with Jurkat cell RNA spiked in. Documented subset: FACS-sorted CD8+CD4-CCR7+CD45RA+ naive T cells. The CDR3 DNA is TGTGCCAGCAGTCAGGGACTAGCGGGAGTCGCCACAGATACGCAGTATTTT. Amino acid sequence: CASSQGLAGVATDTQYF.